The 28 T cell receptor beta chains reported below all come from one sample, sequenced in a study of T-cell reconstitution after alpha-beta-depleted transplantation in children. TCRbeta library preparation incorporated unique molecular identifiers. Each CDR3 protein is one row after TCRdb ran MiXCR on the PCR reads. The sample has hundreds of thousands of distinct CDR3 sequences, around 15% seen once. The sample here was PBMCs, mostly from graft donor cells, taken 360 days after TCRalphabeta/CD19-depleted stem cell transplant. Receptors originate from a male patient aged 2-10 years who had a stem cell transplant for acute lymphoblastic leukemia, so the T cells may come from the graft donor.

This clonotype was observed a few times. The chain couples TRBV20-1 to TRBJ1-2; tentatively, D is TRBD1 (5 bases). V lost 5 bases and J 6 bases, leaving 16 bases between the germline ends. Germline-derived CDR1 and CDR2 are DFQATT and SNEGSKA (reference sequence). CDR3 length: 13 amino acids. CDR3 bases: TGCAGTGCTGACCAGGGACTCAATGATGGCTACACCTTC. It is translated as CSADQGLNDGYTF.

This clonotype appeared a few times. The rearrangement joins TRBV20-1 to TRBJ2-1; D is uncertain. The germline V gene encodes CDR1 DFQATT and CDR2 SNEGSKA (reference sequence). CDR3 length: 10 amino acids. The ends were cut back, 3 bases at V and 7 bases at J, with 4 bases in the middle. Here the CDR3 DNA reads TGCAGTGCTAGGGCTAATGAGCAGTTCTTC. Amino acid sequence: CSARANEQFF.

This clonotype was seen ten or more times. This sequence joins TRBV28 and TRBJ2-1; 8 bases are a match to TRBD1. There are 15 residues in the CDR3. In germline, CDR1 is MDHEN, CDR2 SYDVKM. V was clipped by 6 bases and J by 4 bases; unmatched bases: 8. CDR3 bases: TGTGCCAGCAGAACCCCGGGACAGGCGTACAATGAGCAGTTCTTC. It codes for CASRTPGQAYNEQFF.

This clonotype was observed a handful of times. The genes are TRBV20-1 and TRBJ2-3, with D possibly matching TRBD2 (6 bases). V was clipped by 6 bases and J by 3 bases, with 10 bases between them. CDR3 length equals 12 residues. Germline values: CDR1 DFQATT, CDR2 SNEGSKA (reference sequence). The CDR3 here is CSAVRGTDTQYF. The CDR3 DNA sequence: TGCAGTGCGGTACGGGGGACAGATACGCAGTATTTT.

The chain combines TRBV6-2 or TRBV6-3 with TRBJ2-1; TRBD2 matches 15 bases. The CDR3 is 20 residues long. Germline V gene data show CDR1 as MNHEY and CDR2 as SVGEGT. Trimming at V came to 2 bases and at J to 4 bases, leaving 12 bases not matched to a gene. CDR3 bases: TGTGCCAGCAGTTACGACCCGGGACTAGCGGGAGGTCCCGGTTACAATGAGCAGTTCTTC. Protein: CASSYDPGLAGGPGYNEQFF.

There are a few counts of this clonotype. This chain joins TRBV4-2 and TRBJ2-7; D unclear. V was pared by 0 bases and J by 4 bases, with 19 bases between. CDR3 length: 17 amino acids. CDR1 LGHNA and CDR2 YNFKEQ come from the germline V gene. The CDR3 loop is CASSQDLGTLGVYEQYF. In DNA form, the CDR3 reads TGTGCCAGCAGCCAAGATTTGGGTACCTTGGGCGTTTACGAGCAGTACTTC.

The chain carries TRBV20-1 and TRBJ2-3; D is unclear. The CDR3 spans 13 residues. Germline V CDR1 and CDR2: DFQATT, SNEGSKA (reference sequence). V shed 0 bases and J shed 3 bases, with 7 bases lying between them. The CDR3 DNA follows: TGCAGTGCTAGAGATGGGCGGACAGATACGCAGTATTTT. The encoded protein is CSARDGRTDTQYF.

This clonotype turned up a few times. The gene calls are TRBV6-1 and TRBJ2-3; tentative D call: TRBD1 (6 bases). Trimming took off 5 bases at V and 1 base at J, with 10 bases between the two ends. The CDR3 consists of 14 residues. Germline V CDR1 and CDR2: MNHNS, SASEGT. The CDR3 is CASSMYRGTDTQYF. CDR3 in DNA: TGTGCCAGCAGTATGTACAGGGGCACAGATACGCAGTATTTT.

The CDR3 reads CASSYRGGYEQYF. CDR3 DNA: TGTGCCAGCAGTTACAGGGGTGGCTACGAGCAGTACTTC. The genes are TRBV12-3 or TRBV12-4 and TRBJ2-7; 7 nucleotides align to TRBD1. The CDR3 totals 13 residues. V shed 4 bases, J shed 3 bases, and the junction held 3 bases outside the gene matches.

This chain connects TRBV18 to TRBJ2-7; D unresolved. Germline-derived CDR1 and CDR2 are KGHSH and LQKENI. This CDR3 is 13 amino acids long. The V end was cut by 2 bases, the J end by 5 bases, with 10 bases between. The CDR3 reads CASSPGVYDEQYF. As DNA, the CDR3 is TGTGCCAGCTCACCAGGAGTTTACGACGAGCAGTACTTC.

V is TRBV4-2 and J is TRBJ2-5, with D tentatively TRBD2 (7 bases). Germline V CDR1 and CDR2: LGHNA, YNFKEQ. Deletions cut 0 bases from V and 4 bases from J, with 12 bases between. The CDR3 consists of 15 residues. The CDR3 DNA is TGTGCCAGCAGCCAAGAGAAGGGAGGGGGAGAGACCCAGTACTTC. This gives the protein CASSQEKGGGETQYF.

This chain links TRBV3-1 with TRBJ2-7; the match to TRBD1 covers 10 bases. Germline V gene lookup returns CDR1 LGHDT and CDR2 YNNKEL (reference sequence). V was pared by 3 bases and J by 2 bases, with 4 bases of the junction left unmatched. There are 15 residues in the CDR3. The DNA for the CDR3 is TGTGCCAGCAGCCATCCCGGGACAGGGGCCTACGAGCAGTACTTC. As protein: CASSHPGTGAYEQYF.

At least ten counts were recorded for this clonotype. This rearrangement joins TRBV20-1 to TRBJ2-2; D is perhaps TRBD1 (5 bases). This CDR3 comprises 12 residues. Trimming stripped 2 bases from V and 6 bases from J, with 7 bases between. Germline V gives CDR1 DFQATT, CDR2 SNEGSKA (reference sequence). CDR3 in amino acids: CSARWGPGELFF. CDR3 nucleotide sequence: TGCAGTGCTAGATGGGGCCCCGGGGAGCTGTTTTTT.

The genes are TRBV7-3 and TRBJ2-3; D is possibly TRBD2 (6 bases). V lost 1 base to trimming and J lost 5 bases, with 13 bases between them. The length of the CDR3 is 15 residues. Germline CDR1 is SGHTA and CDR2 is FQGTGA. In nucleotides, the CDR3 is TGTGCCAGCAGCTTAATCCCCGGGAGAGGAGATACGCAGTATTTT. This codes for CASSLIPGRGDTQYF.

This clonotype has just a few counts. The chain joins TRBV3-1 to TRBJ2-1, with 14 bases identical to TRBD2. The CDR3 consists of 19 residues. J lost 3 bases, V lost 0 bases, and 7 bases had no gene match. Germline V gene sequence: CDR1 LGHDT, CDR2 YNNKEL (reference sequence). The CDR3 loop reads CASSQDPGLAGGNYNEQFF. The CDR3 DNA reads TGTGCCAGCAGCCAAGATCCAGGACTAGCGGGAGGCAACTACAATGAGCAGTTCTTC.

This chain joins TRBV6-5 and TRBJ2-7; D remains ambiguous. The CDR3 contains 13 residues. Germline CDR1 MNHEY, CDR2 SVGAGI. Trimming shortened V by 2 bases and J by 3 bases, and 8 bases separated the two germline ends. For the CDR3, the DNA is TGTGCCAGCAGTTACGGTTGGGGCTACGAGCAGTACTTC. The encoded protein is CASSYGWGYEQYF.

This clonotype was observed a few times. The V gene is TRBV5-5, the J gene TRBJ2-3, with 8 positions matching TRBD2. Germline loops: CDR1 SGHKS, CDR2 YYEKEE (reference sequence). The CDR3 length is 17 residues. V lost 5 bases to trimming and J lost 1 base; unmatched junction nucleotides: 12. The CDR3 DNA follows: TGTGCCAGCAGTTCCCTTCCGGGACTAGGAGGCACAGATACGCAGTATTTT. Residues: CASSSLPGLGGTDTQYF.

This clonotype appeared a few times. The chain couples TRBV13 to TRBJ2-3; 9 bases match TRBD2. The germline gives CDR1 PRHDT, CDR2 FYEKMQ (reference sequence). The CDR3 totals 16 residues. The junction had 11 bases not matched to a gene; V was cut back by 6 bases and J by 4 bases. This CDR3 reads CASSFTGLALSDTQYF. In DNA, the CDR3 is TGTGCCAGCAGTTTCACAGGACTAGCGTTGTCAGATACGCAGTATTTT.

The J gene is TRBJ2-7, the V gene TRBV6-2 or TRBV6-3, with TRBD1 matching 7 bases. CDR1 and CDR2 (germline): MNHEY, SVGEGT. V gave up 2 bases and J gave up 4 bases; unmatched junction bases: 14. CDR3 length: 17 amino acids. The chain's CDR3 is CASSYPDRIRVAYEQYF. For the CDR3, the DNA is TGTGCCAGCAGTTACCCGGACAGGATCCGAGTCGCATACGAGCAGTACTTC.

The chain recombines TRBV6-5 with TRBJ2-7, with 9 bases that match TRBD1. Germline values: CDR1 MNHEY, CDR2 SVGAGI. The CDR3 contains 15 residues. V dropped 2 bases and J dropped 3; count of bases not matched to a gene: 5. The CDR3 reads CASSYGGTGNYEQYF. CDR3 DNA: TGTGCCAGCAGTTACGGTGGGACAGGGAACTACGAGCAGTACTTC.

This clonotype was seen more than once but under ten times. In DNA, the CDR3 is TGCGCCAGCAGCTTGTGGCCTAGTGACTCCTACGAGCAGTACTTC. Translated, it gives CASSLWPSDSYEQYF. The genes are TRBV5-1 and TRBJ2-7; no definite D call. Trimming shortened V by 1 base and J by 0 bases, and 11 bases separated the two germline ends. Germline V gene lookup returns CDR1 SGHRS and CDR2 YFSETQ. This CDR3 is built from 15 residues.

This chain joins TRBV5-1 and TRBJ2-6; D is unclear. The CDR3 sequence is 13 residues long. Germline assignment: CDR1 SGHRS and CDR2 YFSETQ. V was trimmed by 4 bases and J by 7 bases, leaving 9 bases between them. As DNA, the CDR3 is TGCGCCAGCAGCGCCGGTGCTGCCAACGTCCTGACTTTC. It specifies CASSAGAANVLTF.

This clonotype was detected only a few times. The chain has TRBV28 and TRBJ1-4; D is possibly TRBD1 (5 bases). The CDR3 consists of 15 residues. Germline loops: CDR1 MDHEN, CDR2 SYDVKM. V lost 7 bases and J 5 bases, leaving 17 bases between the germline ends. The CDR3: CASNNRRDGNEKLFF. CDR3 DNA sequence: TGTGCCAGCAATAACCGACGGGACGGAAATGAAAAACTGTTTTTT.

Ten or more counts support this clonotype. J is TRBJ2-5 and V is TRBV20-1; D not resolved. The CDR3 sequence is 13 residues long. Trimming stripped 6 bases from V and 5 bases from J, with 16 bases between. Germline V gives CDR1 DFQATT, CDR2 SNEGSKA (reference sequence). The CDR3 loop reads CSAPWFGRETQYF. CDR3 bases: TGCAGTGCCCCCTGGTTTGGGCGGGAGACCCAGTACTTC.

This clonotype came up a few times. The chain uses TRBV12-3 or TRBV12-4 and TRBJ1-6; unclear D gene. This CDR3 contains 15 residues. V was shortened by 6 bases and J by 7 bases, with 16 bases between the two germline ends. The CDR3 here is CASRASGPLNSPLHF. In DNA, the CDR3 is TGTGCCAGCAGGGCCTCCGGGCCCCTCAATTCACCCCTCCACTTT.

This clonotype was seen more than once but under ten times. The chain carries TRBV6-1 and TRBJ2-3; TRBD1 is a possible D gene (6 bases). The CDR3 extends over 16 amino acids. V was pared by 7 bases and J by 4 bases, with 21 bases between. CDR1 MNHNS and CDR2 SASEGT come from the germline V gene. For the CDR3, the DNA is TGTGCCAGCATCCCACAAGGGGGACATTCGCCAGATACGCAGTATTTT. It specifies CASIPQGGHSPDTQYF.

This clonotype was counted at least ten times. V gene TRBV5-1 combines with J gene TRBJ2-2; no clear D. Trimming cost V 4 bases and J 6 bases, with 10 bases left between them. The germline V gene encodes CDR1 SGHRS and CDR2 YFSETQ. This CDR3 region has 13 residues. For the CDR3, the DNA is TGCGCCAGCAGCCCCGATGGTCCCGGGGAGCTGTTTTTT. This encodes CASSPDGPGELFF.

In this sample, this clonotype turned up a few times. The CDR3 DNA follows: TGTGCCAGCAGTGAAATCCTAGCGGGAGACACCGGGGAGCTGTTTTTT. The encoded protein is CASSEILAGDTGELFF. V gene TRBV6-1 combines with J gene TRBJ2-2, with 10 nucleotides matching TRBD2. CDR1 MNHNS and CDR2 SASEGT come from the germline V gene. Unmatched junction bases numbered 3, after V lost 2 bases and J lost 3 bases. The CDR3 spans 16 residues.